One sample yielded the 23 T cell receptor beta chains listed below, sequenced in a study of CDR3 diversity in severe acne. In TCRdb, the PCR reads were re-called with MiXCR into one record per CDR3 protein. Of over 85,000 distinct CDR3 sequences listed, about half are singletons. Sequenced: blood. These receptors came from a male donor with acne.

In this sample, this clonotype turned up many times. The V call is TRBV20-1, the J call TRBJ2-1, with D uncertain. Germline assignment: CDR1 DFQATT and CDR2 SNEGSKA (reference sequence). Trimming cost V 1 base and J 4 bases, with 11 bases left between them. The CDR3 has 14 amino acids. The CDR3 DNA reads TGCAGTGCTAGAGGCTTCCTAGGGTACAATGAGCAGTTCTTC. This translates into CSARGFLGYNEQFF.

Many counts were recorded for this clonotype. The V and J genes are TRBV12-3 or TRBV12-4 and TRBJ1-4, with a tentative D call TRBD1 (6 bases). Trimming took 5 bases from V and 7 from J, leaving 14 bases between them. The CDR3 loop spans 14 amino acids. CDR3 DNA: TGTGCCAGCAGTCCCCAACCACAGGGTGAAAAACTGTTTTTT. Translating gives CASSPQPQGEKLFF.

The chain carries TRBV10-3 and TRBJ1-1, with D possibly matching TRBD1 (6 bases). Germline V lookup: CDR1 ENHRY, CDR2 SYGVKD. The CDR3 extends over 16 amino acids. V shed 2 bases and J shed 9 bases, with 22 bases lying between them. The CDR3 spells CAISEGTGSAGRKAFF. The CDR3 nucleotides read TGTGCCATCAGTGAGGGTACAGGGTCAGCAGGCAGAAAAGCTTTCTTT.

The V and J genes are TRBV27 and TRBJ2-1; 11 bases are shared with TRBD2. Germline CDR1 is MNHEY and CDR2 is SMNVEV (reference sequence). V shed 3 bases and J 6 bases; nucleotides not matched to a gene: 10. This CDR3 has 17 amino acids. CDR3 nucleotides: TGTGCCAGCAGTTTTCACCAGGCTAGCGGGAGGCCCAATGAGCAGTTCTTC. Translating it yields CASSFHQASGRPNEQFF.

This clonotype was counted at least ten times. In DNA form, the CDR3 reads TGCAGCGGCCGGGGGACTTCGTTCACAGATACGCAGTATTTT. It yields the protein CSGRGTSFTDTQYF. The rearrangement uses TRBV29-1 and TRBJ2-3; tentative D call: TRBD2 (6 bases). V was trimmed by 7 bases and J by 2 bases, leaving 16 bases between them. Germline V gene sequence: CDR1 SQVTM, CDR2 ANQGSEA. This CDR3 spans 14 amino acids.

The chain combines TRBV5-6 with TRBJ2-7; 10 nucleotides align to TRBD2. The last part of the DNA fits TRBJ2-1 better; the J call may be wrong. Per the germline V gene, CDR1 is SGHDT and CDR2 is YYEEEE. The CDR3 has 17 amino acids. The CDR3 DNA sequence: TGTGCCAGCAGCCAAGCACCGGGACTAGCGAGGTACAATGAGCAGTTCTTC. Translation gives CASSQAPGLARYNEQFF.

Remarks on this clonotype: A much larger clone differs from this one at a single base, so this may be a read error. The chain is built from TRBV5-1 and TRBJ2-1, with 7 nucleotides matching TRBD2. This CDR3 spans 17 amino acids. J gave up 5 bases and V 0 bases, and 11 bases lay outside the gene matches. Looked up from germline, CDR1 is SGHRS and CDR2 is YFSETQ. This chain's CDR3 is CASSLDSGGSWHNEQFF. The DNA for the CDR3 is TGCGCCAGCAGCTTGGACTCCGGCGGGAGTTGGCACAATGAGCAGTTCTTC. The variable domain in full, completed from reference TRBV5-1 and TRBJ2-1, reads KAGVTQTPRYLIKTRGQQVTLSCSPISGHRSVSWYQQTPGQGLQFLFEYFSETQRNKGNFPGRFSGRQFSNSRSEMNVSTLELGDSALYLCASSLDSGGSWHNEQFFGPGTRLTVL.

This clonotype was seen repeatedly, ten times or more. This rearrangement joins TRBV20-1 to TRBJ2-1; TRBD2 aligns across 9 bases. Germline V gene data show CDR1 as DFQATT and CDR2 as SNEGSKA (reference sequence). The CDR3 sequence is 15 residues long. V trimming: 0 bases; J trimming: 4 bases; junction bases outside the gene matches: 4. The CDR3 is CSARDSSGVYNEQFF. In DNA form, the CDR3 reads TGCAGTGCTAGAGATTCTAGCGGGGTTTACAATGAGCAGTTCTTC.

The V and J genes are TRBV7-8 and TRBJ1-1; D is unclear. The CDR3 totals 11 residues. V dropped 5 bases and J dropped 7 bases, with 8 bases sitting between them. CDR1 and CDR2 (germline): SGHVS, FQNEAQ. The CDR3 spells CASSPEGEAFF. The CDR3 DNA sequence: TGTGCCAGCAGCCCAGAAGGTGAAGCTTTCTTT.

The gene calls are TRBV7-6 and TRBJ1-3, with no clear D. The CDR3 covers 14 residues. The V end was cut by 7 bases, the J end by 0 bases, with 10 bases between. Germline V gene data show CDR1 as SGHVS and CDR2 as FNYEAQ. CDR3 region: CASTPTVSGNTIYF. CDR3 nucleotides: TGTGCCAGCACCCCCACGGTCTCTGGAAACACCATATATTTT.

In this sample, this clonotype turned up a few times. The V gene is TRBV13, the J gene TRBJ1-1; D call uncertain. Germline-derived CDR1 and CDR2 are PRHDT and FYEKMQ (reference sequence). The V and J ends lost 6 bases and 0 bases respectively, with 11 bases between them. The CDR3 has 14 residues. In DNA, the CDR3 is TGTGCCAGCAGTTTCCGGCCGTTGAACACTGAAGCTTTCTTT. Protein product: CASSFRPLNTEAFF.

This clonotype turned up a few times. The rearrangement uses TRBV27 and TRBJ2-3, with 9 bases identical to TRBD2. The CDR3 is made up of 17 amino acids. From germline, CDR1 is MNHEY and CDR2 SMNVEV (reference sequence). After removal of 3 bases from V and 2 bases from J, the junction contained 9 bases not matched to a gene. This CDR3 reads CASSLLLPSGVTDTQYF. CDR3 DNA: TGTGCCAGCAGTTTGCTCCTTCCTAGCGGGGTCACAGATACGCAGTATTTT.

This clonotype was counted at least ten times. V gene TRBV7-8 combines with J gene TRBJ1-3, with D unclear. The germline V gene has CDR1 SGHVS and CDR2 FQNEAQ. This CDR3 comprises 16 residues. Trimming left V 3 bases short and J 2 bases short, with 14 bases between. The CDR3: CASSFNPSGTGNTIYF. The CDR3 DNA sequence: TGTGCCAGCAGCTTCAACCCGAGCGGTACTGGAAACACCATATATTTT.

This clonotype showed up many times. The chain joins TRBV28 to TRBJ2-7; D gene unclear. The germline V gene encodes CDR1 MDHEN and CDR2 SYDVKM. V was clipped by 7 bases and J by 6 bases, with 25 bases between them. The CDR3 covers 16 residues. Written as DNA, the CDR3 is TGTGCCAGCAAGATATTTGGACCCTCTAACGACGGCGAGCAGTACTTC. It is translated as CASKIFGPSNDGEQYF. Variable domain in full (rest from reference TRBV28 and TRBJ2-7): DVKVTQSSRYLVKRTGEKVFLECVQDMDHENMFWYRQDPGLGLRLIYFSYDVKMKEKGDIPEGYSVSREKKERFSLILESASTNQTSMYLCASKIFGPSNDGEQYFGPGTRLTVT.

This chain connects TRBV5-1 to TRBJ2-5, with a weak D call TRBD1 (6 bases). The V and J ends lost 4 bases and 1 base respectively, with 14 bases between them. This CDR3 has 15 amino acids. The germline V gene encodes CDR1 SGHRS and CDR2 YFSETQ. The CDR3 DNA is TGCGCCAGCAGCCACCGGGACACCAGCCAAGAGACCCAGTACTTC. Its protein is CASSHRDTSQETQYF.

V is TRBV6-1 and J is TRBJ1-2, with 7 nucleotides matching TRBD1. Per the germline V gene, CDR1 is MNHNS and CDR2 is SASEGT. This CDR3 has 13 amino acids. V was pared by 5 bases and J by 4 bases, with 4 bases of the junction left unmatched. This CDR3 reads CASSFGTAYGYTF. The CDR3 coding sequence is TGTGCCAGCAGTTTTGGGACAGCCTATGGCTACACCTTC.

This clonotype occurred once. This rearrangement joins TRBV25-1 to TRBJ1-2; D is undetermined. V dropped 5 bases and J dropped 2 bases, with 9 bases sitting between them. The germline V gene encodes CDR1 MGHDK and CDR2 SYGVNS. The CDR3 length is 13 residues. The CDR3, as DNA: TGTGCCAGCAGTCCAACGTCCAACTATGGCTACACCTTC. Residues: CASSPTSNYGYTF.

This CDR3 is CASSPEGGSIDEQYF. The CDR3 bases are TGTGCCAGCAGCCCAGAGGGCGGGAGTATCGACGAGCAGTACTTC. The rearrangement joins TRBV11-2 to TRBJ2-7, with TRBD2 matching over 7 bases. Germline-derived CDR1 and CDR2 are SGHAT and FQNNGV. This CDR3 has 15 amino acids. Trimming took 5 bases from V and 5 from J; bases not matched to a gene: 12.

The rearrangement links TRBV4-2 to TRBJ1-6; the D gene is possibly TRBD1 (5 bases). The CDR3 contains 15 residues. Trimming pared 0 bases from V and 10 bases from J, leaving 13 bases between. Germline CDR1 reads LGHNA; CDR2 reads YNFKEQ. The CDR3 sequence: CASSQDRGTGSPLHF. The CDR3 DNA reads TGTGCCAGCAGCCAAGATAGGGGCACAGGATCACCCCTCCACTTT.

The V and J genes are TRBV2 and TRBJ2-2; D is unresolved. The V and J ends lost 3 bases and 1 base respectively, with 9 bases between them. CDR3 length equals 15 residues. In germline, CDR1 is SNHLY, CDR2 FYNNEI. This CDR3 reads CASSDRWLNTGELFF. Here the CDR3 DNA reads TGTGCCAGCAGTGACCGTTGGCTGAACACCGGGGAGCTGTTTTTT.

The chain has TRBV29-1 and TRBJ2-7; tentative D call: TRBD2 (5 bases). Germline values: CDR1 SQVTM, CDR2 ANQGSEA. CDR3 size: 13 residues. The V gene lost 4 bases and the J gene lost 0 bases, with 10 bases spanning the gap. This CDR3 is CSVVKRDSYEQYF. The CDR3 nucleotides are TGCAGCGTTGTAAAGAGGGACTCCTACGAGCAGTACTTC.

This clonotype was detected only once. V and J are TRBV29-1 and TRBJ1-2; TRBD1 agrees at 8 bases. Germline CDR1 is SQVTM and CDR2 is ANQGSEA. Trimming cost V 7 bases and J 4 bases; bases outside gene matches: 8. This CDR3 region has 13 residues. The CDR3 nucleotides are TGCAGCGGGTGGACAGGGAAAGGCTATGGCTACACCTTC. It codes for CSGWTGKGYGYTF.

The chain couples TRBV5-1 to TRBJ2-1, with TRBD2 as a possible D gene (5 bases). V lost 3 bases and J lost 3, with 22 bases in between. The CDR3 is 18 residues long. Germline loops: CDR1 SGHRS, CDR2 YFSETQ. The CDR3 region is CASSSNAGHEQFYNEQFF. CDR3 coding DNA: TGCGCCAGCAGCTCAAATGCGGGTCATGAGCAGTTCTACAATGAGCAGTTCTTC.